This T cell receptor (beta chain) was recovered during a study of blood T cell repertoires in COVID-19. As for the study in general: PBMCs, B-cell-depleted T cells, or T cells were the source of the cDNA or gDNA that made up the material.

CDR3 length: 14 amino acids. Looked up from germline, CDR1 is MDHEN and CDR2 is SYDVKM. V lost 5 bases to trimming and J lost 7 bases; unmatched junction nucleotides: 4. The authors' processing: Estimation of nucleated cell counts relied on the amplification of reference gene primers. TCRdb keeps only in-frame clones here, not all; method: immunoSEQ multiplex PCR. From that table come the V and J calls and clone size; the DNA was used to work out D and trimming. Of fewer than 300,000 clones in the sample, around 89% are singletons; the top ten hold around 0.84%. The clonotype originates from a man aged 25 to 45 with acute or convalescent COVID-19. The rearrangement joins TRBV28 to TRBJ2-1; 11 nucleotides align to TRBD2. Sequencing used peripheral blood. The CDR3: CASSTSGGQNEQFF. CDR3 coding DNA: TGTGCCAGCAGTACTAGCGGGGGTCAAAATGAGCAGTTCTTC.